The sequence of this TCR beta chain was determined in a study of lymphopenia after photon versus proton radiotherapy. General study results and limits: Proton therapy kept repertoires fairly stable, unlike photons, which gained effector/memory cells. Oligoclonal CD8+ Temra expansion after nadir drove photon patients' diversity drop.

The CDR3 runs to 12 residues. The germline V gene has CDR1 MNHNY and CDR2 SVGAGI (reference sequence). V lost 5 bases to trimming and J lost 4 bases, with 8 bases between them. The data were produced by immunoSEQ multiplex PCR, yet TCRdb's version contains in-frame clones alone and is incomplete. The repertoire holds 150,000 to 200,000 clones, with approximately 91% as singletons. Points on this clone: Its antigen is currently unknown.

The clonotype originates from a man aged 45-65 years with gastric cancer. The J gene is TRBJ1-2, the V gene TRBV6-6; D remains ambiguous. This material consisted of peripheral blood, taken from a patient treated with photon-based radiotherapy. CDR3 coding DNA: TGTGCCAGCAGTCAGAACACCTATGGCTACACCTTC. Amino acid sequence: CASSQNTYGYTF.